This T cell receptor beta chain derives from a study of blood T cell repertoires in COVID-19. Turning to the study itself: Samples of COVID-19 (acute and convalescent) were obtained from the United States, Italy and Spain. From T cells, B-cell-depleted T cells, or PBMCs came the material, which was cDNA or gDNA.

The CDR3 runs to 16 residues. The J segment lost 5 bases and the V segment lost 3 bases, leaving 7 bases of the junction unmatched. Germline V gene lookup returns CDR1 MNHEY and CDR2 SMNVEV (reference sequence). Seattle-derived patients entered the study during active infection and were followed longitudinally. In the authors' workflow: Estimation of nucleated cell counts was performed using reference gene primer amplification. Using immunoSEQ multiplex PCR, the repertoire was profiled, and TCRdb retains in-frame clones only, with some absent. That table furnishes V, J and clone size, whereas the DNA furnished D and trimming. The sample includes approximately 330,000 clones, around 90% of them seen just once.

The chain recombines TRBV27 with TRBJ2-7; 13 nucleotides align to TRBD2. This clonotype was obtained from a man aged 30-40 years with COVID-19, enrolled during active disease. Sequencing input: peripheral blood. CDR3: CASSLALAGGSDEQYF. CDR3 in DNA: TGTGCCAGCAGTTTGGCACTAGCGGGAGGGAGCGACGAGCAGTACTTC.